Presented here are 3 T cell receptor beta chains from one specimen sequenced in a study of T-cell memory formation after mild COVID-19. In TCRdb, the 5' RACE reads were re-called with MiXCR into one record per CDR3 protein. Of 350,000 to 450,000 distinct CDR3 sequences in the sample, 20% are singletons; the top ten hold roughly 8.4%. Specimen: PBMCs or a T cell subset sorted from them (not recorded which). The receptors originated from an adult woman who had mild COVID-19 (a few samples of this study predate the infection). Cell type and time point are not known.

This clonotype was recorded a few times. The V call is TRBV7-2, the J call TRBJ1-1; D is unclear. Germline CDR1 and CDR2: SGHTA and FQGNSA. Deletions cut 4 bases from V and 4 bases from J, with 10 bases between. This CDR3 contains 13 residues. The CDR3 is CASSSRLGTEAFF. CDR3 sequence (DNA): TGTGCCAGCAGCTCCCGGTTGGGCACTGAAGCTTTCTTT.

This clonotype appeared a few times. The chain recombines TRBV24-1 with TRBJ1-1; D may be TRBD1 (6 bases). From germline, CDR1 is KGHDR and CDR2 SFDVKD. V was clipped by 9 bases and J by 5 bases, with 15 bases between them. The CDR3 runs 13 residues. DNA of the CDR3: TGTGCCACCCAGTCCAGGGGTCGGACTGAAGCTTTCTTT. This gives the protein CATQSRGRTEAFF.

The rearrangement joins TRBV7-9 to TRBJ2-3; D gene uncertain. V was trimmed by 5 bases and J by 0 bases, leaving 12 bases between them. The germline gives CDR1 SEHNR, CDR2 FQNEAQ (reference sequence). The CDR3 length is 15 residues. The CDR3 loop reads CASSLAEWSTDTQYF. For the CDR3, the DNA is TGTGCCAGCAGCCTTGCGGAGTGGAGCACAGATACGCAGTATTTT. Looking up the rest from reference TRBV7-9 and TRBJ2-3 gives the full variable domain: DTGVSQNPRHKITKRGQNVTFRCDPISEHNRLYWYRQTLGQGPEFLTYFQNEAQLEKSRLLSDRFSAERPKGSFSTLEIQRTEQGDSAMYLCASSLAEWSTDTQYFGPGTRLTVL.